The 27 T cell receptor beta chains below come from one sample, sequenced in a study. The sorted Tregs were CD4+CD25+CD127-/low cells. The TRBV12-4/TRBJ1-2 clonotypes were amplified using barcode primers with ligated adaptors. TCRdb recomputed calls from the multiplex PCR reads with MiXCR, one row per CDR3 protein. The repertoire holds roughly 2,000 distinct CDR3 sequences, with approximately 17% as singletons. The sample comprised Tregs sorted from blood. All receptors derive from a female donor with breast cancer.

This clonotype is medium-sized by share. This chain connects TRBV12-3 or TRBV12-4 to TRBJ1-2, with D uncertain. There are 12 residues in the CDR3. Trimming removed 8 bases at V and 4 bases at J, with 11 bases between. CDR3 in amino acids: CASSLGRYGYTF. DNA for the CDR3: TGTGCCAGCTCCCTGGGTCGCTATGGCTACACCTTC.

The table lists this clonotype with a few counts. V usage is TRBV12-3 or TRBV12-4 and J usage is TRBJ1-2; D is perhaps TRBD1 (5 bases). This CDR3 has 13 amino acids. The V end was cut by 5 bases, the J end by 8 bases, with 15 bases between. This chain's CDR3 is CASSAHVRDGYTF. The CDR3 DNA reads TGTGCCAGCAGTGCGCACGTAAGGGACGGCTACACCTTC.

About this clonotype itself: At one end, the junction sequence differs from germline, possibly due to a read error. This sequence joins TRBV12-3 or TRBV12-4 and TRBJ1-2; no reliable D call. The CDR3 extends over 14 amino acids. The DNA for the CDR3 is TGTGCCGGCAGTATTACGACGGTAAACTGTGGCTACACCTTC. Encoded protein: CAGSITTVNCGYTF.

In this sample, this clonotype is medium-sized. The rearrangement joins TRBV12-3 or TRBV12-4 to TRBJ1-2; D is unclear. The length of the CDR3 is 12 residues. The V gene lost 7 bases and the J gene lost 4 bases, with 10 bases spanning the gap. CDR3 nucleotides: TGTGCCAGCACACCCGATGGCTATGGCTACACCTTC. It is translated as CASTPDGYGYTF.

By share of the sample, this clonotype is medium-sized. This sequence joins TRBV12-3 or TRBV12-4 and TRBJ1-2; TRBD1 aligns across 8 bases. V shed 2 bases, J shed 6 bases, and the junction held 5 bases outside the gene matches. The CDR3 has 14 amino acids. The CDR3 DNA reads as TGTGCCAGCAGTTTATTAGGACAGGGTAATGGCTACACCTTC. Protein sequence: CASSLLGQGNGYTF.

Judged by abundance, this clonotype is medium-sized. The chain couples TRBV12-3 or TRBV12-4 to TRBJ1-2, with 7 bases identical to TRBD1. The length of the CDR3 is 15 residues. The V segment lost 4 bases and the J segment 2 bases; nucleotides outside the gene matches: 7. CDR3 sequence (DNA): TGTGCCAGCAGTTCCAGGACAGGCCGAAACTATGGCTACACCTTC. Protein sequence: CASSSRTGRNYGYTF.

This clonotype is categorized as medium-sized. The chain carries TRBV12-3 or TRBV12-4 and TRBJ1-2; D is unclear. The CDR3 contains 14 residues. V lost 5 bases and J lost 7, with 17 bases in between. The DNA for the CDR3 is TGTGCCAGCAGTCCTTCGGGCGGGGTATCTGGCTACACCTTC. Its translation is CASSPSGGVSGYTF.

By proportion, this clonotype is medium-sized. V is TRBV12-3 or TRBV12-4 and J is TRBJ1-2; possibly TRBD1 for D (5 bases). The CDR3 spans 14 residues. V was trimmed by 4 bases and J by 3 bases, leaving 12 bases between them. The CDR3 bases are TGTGCCAGCAGTTCCGGGACGCCATACTATGGCTACACCTTC. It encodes CASSSGTPYYGYTF.

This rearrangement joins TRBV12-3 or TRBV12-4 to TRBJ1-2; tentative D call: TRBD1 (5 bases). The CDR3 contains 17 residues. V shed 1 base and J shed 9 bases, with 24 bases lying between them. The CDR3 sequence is CASSLGSQGGKNYSYTF. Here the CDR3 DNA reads TGTGCCAGCAGTTTAGGGTCGCAGGGTGGTAAGAACTACAGCTACACCTTC.

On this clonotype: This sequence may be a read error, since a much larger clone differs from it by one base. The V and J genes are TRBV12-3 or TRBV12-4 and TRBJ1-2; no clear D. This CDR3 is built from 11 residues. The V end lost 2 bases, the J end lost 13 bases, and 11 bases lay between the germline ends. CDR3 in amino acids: CASSLHYLFTF. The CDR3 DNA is TGTGCCAGCAGTTTACATTACCTCTTCACCTTC.

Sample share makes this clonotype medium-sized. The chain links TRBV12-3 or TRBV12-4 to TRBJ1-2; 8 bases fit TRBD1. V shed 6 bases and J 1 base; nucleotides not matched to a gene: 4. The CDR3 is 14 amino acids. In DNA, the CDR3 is TGTGCCAGCAGGGACAGGGAGGTTAACTATGGCTACACCTTC. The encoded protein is CASRDREVNYGYTF.

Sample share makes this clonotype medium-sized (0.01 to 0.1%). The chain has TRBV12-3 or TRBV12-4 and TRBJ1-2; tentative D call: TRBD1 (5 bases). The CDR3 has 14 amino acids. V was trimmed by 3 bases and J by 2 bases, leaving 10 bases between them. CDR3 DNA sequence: TGTGCCAGCAGTTTCGGACAAGGGAACTATGGCTACACCTTC. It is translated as CASSFGQGNYGYTF.

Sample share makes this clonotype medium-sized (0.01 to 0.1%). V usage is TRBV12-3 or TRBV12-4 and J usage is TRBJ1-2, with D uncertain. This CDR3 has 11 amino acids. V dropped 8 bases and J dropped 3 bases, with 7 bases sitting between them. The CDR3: CASRLYYGYTF. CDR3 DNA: TGTGCCAGCCGACTATACTATGGCTACACCTTC.

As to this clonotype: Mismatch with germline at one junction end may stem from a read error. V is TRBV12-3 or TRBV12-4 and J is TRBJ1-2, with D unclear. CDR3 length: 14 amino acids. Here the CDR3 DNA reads TGTGCCAGCATGGGCACAGTTCCGAACTATGCCTACACCTTC. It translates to CASMGTVPNYAYTF.

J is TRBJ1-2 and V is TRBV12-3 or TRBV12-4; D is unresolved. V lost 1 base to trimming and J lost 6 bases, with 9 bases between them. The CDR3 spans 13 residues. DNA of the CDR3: TGTGCCAGCAGTTTAGGTACAACGCATGGCTACACCTTC. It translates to CASSLGTTHGYTF.

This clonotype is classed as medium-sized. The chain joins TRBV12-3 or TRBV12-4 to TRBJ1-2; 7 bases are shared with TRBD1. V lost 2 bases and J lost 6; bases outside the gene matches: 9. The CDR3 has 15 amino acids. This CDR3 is CASSLINTGADGYTF. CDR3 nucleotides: TGTGCCAGCAGTTTAATAAATACAGGGGCTGATGGCTACACCTTC.

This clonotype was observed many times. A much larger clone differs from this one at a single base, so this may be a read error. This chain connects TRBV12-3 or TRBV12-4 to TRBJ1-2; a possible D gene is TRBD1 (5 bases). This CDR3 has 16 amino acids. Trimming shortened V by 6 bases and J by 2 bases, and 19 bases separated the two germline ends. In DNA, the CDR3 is TGTGCCAGCAGCCTAACATCCGGGGCTCTCAACTATGGCTACACCTTC. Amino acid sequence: CASSLTSGALNYGYTF.

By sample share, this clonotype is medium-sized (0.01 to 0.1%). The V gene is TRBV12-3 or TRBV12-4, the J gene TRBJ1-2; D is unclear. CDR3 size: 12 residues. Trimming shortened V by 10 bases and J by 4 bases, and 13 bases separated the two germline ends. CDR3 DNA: TGTGCCACCGGCCCTGACTCCTATGGCTACACCTTC. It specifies CATGPDSYGYTF.

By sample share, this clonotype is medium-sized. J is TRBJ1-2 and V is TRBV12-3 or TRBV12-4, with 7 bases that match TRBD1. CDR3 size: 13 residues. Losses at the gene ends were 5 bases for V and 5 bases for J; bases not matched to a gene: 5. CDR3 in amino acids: CASSPDRVYGYTF. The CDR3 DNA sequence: TGTGCCAGCAGTCCCGACAGGGTTTATGGCTACACCTTC.

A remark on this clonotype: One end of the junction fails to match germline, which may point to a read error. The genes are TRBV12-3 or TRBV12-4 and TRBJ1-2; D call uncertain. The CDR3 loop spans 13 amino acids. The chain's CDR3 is CASSLVPWGGYTF. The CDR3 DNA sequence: TGCGCCAGCAGTTTGGTCCCGTGGGGTGGCTACACCTTC.

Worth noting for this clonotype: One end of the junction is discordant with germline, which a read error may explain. CDR3 in DNA: TGTACCAGCGGTAACCTGGACCCAGGGGATAGGTATGGCTACACCTTC. This encodes CTSGNLDPGDRYGYTF. The genes are TRBV12-3 or TRBV12-4 and TRBJ1-2; D might be TRBD1 (6 bases). CDR3 length: 16 amino acids.

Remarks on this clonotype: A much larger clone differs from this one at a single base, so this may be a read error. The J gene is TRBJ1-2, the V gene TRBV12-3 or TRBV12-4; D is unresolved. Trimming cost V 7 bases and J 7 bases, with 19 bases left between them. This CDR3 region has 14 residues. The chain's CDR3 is CASTRGLLRVGYTF. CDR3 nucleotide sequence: TGTGCCAGCACCCGCGGCTTATTACGGGTTGGCTACACCTTC.

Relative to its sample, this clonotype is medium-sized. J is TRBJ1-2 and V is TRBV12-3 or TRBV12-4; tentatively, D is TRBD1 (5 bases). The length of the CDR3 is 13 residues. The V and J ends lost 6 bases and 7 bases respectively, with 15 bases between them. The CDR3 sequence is CASSTGAGLGYTF. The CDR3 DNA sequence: TGTGCCAGCAGCACCGGGGCAGGGCTTGGCTACACCTTC.

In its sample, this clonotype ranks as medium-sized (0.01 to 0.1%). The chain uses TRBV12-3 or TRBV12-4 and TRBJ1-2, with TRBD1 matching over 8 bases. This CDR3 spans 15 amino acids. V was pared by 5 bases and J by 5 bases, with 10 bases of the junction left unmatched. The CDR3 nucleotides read TGTGCCAGCAGTCCGGGACAGGAACCTATGTATGGCTACACCTTC. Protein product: CASSPGQEPMYGYTF.

CDR3 loop: CASSLGSAPRRAYGYTF. The CDR3, as DNA: TGTGCCAGCAGTTTAGGGTCAGCACCCCGTCGGGCTTATGGCTACACCTTC. This sequence joins TRBV12-3 or TRBV12-4 and TRBJ1-2; D gene ambiguous. V lost 1 base and J lost 5, with 20 bases in between. This CDR3 spans 17 amino acids.

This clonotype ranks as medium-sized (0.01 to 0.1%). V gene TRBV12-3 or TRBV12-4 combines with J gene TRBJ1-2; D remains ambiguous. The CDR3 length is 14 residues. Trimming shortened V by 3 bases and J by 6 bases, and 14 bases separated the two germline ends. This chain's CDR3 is CASSFAQGGHGYTF. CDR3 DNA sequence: TGTGCCAGCAGTTTTGCGCAAGGAGGGCATGGCTACACCTTC.

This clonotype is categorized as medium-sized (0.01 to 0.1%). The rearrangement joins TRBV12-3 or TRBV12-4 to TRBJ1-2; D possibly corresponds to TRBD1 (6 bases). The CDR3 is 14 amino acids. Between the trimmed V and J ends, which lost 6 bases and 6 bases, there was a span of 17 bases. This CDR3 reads CASSLLPGVDGYTF. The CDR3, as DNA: TGTGCCAGCAGCCTACTACCAGGGGTCGATGGCTACACCTTC.